These 19 T cell receptor beta chains were sequenced from one sample in a study of CXCR3-negative and CXCR3-positive naive CD8 T cells. TRB cDNA libraries were made by UMI-labeled 5' RACE. No DNA is given; TCRdb re-called the 5' RACE reads and lists each CDR3 protein once. In all, the sample yields tens of thousands of distinct CDR3 sequences. Sequenced sample: naive CXCR3- CD8+ T cells from blood. Subset denoted: CD45RO-CCR7+CD27+CD95- naive CD8+ T cells lacking CXCR3 (TNR3-). These receptors originate from a human donor in good health. Some clones in this sample may be carry-over from other donors' samples.

V and J are TRBV7-9 and TRBJ2-5; the D call of TRBD1 rests on TCRdb alone, since no DNA is present to check it. The germline V gene has CDR1 SEHNR and CDR2 FQNEAQ (reference sequence). The CDR3 is made up of 17 amino acids. The CDR3 sequence: CASSDTGTGYPQETQYF.

This rearrangement joins TRBV29-1 to TRBJ2-3; TCRdb calls TRBD1, which cannot be checked without DNA. Germline values: CDR1 SQVTM, CDR2 ANQGSEA. The CDR3 runs 16 residues. CDR3 region: CSVEDVRGEPTDTQYF.

The chain combines TRBV4-3 with TRBJ1-2; TCRdb's assignment of TRBD1 cannot be checked, as there is no DNA. CDR1 and CDR2 from the germline V gene are LGHNA and YSLEER. The CDR3 is 12 residues long. CDR3 loop: CASSQRTSGYTF.

The chain joins TRBV5-4 to TRBJ2-7; the TCRdb call, TRBD1, lacks DNA for checking. The CDR3 loop spans 15 amino acids. Germline CDR1 reads SGHNT; CDR2 reads YYREEE (reference sequence). CDR3 amino acids: CASTINRDPTYEQYF.

The chain has TRBV12-3 or TRBV12-4 and TRBJ2-1; TCRdb's D gene call, TRBD1, goes unchecked for lack of DNA. This CDR3 spans 13 amino acids. The CDR3 sequence: CATRDRVGHEQFF.

The CDR3 is CAWSVHPQSIHGGYTF. This chain joins TRBV30 and TRBJ1-2. Germline CDR1 and CDR2: GTSNPN and SVGIG (reference sequence). The CDR3 is made up of 16 amino acids. Drawing the rest from reference TRBV30 and TRBJ1-2, the complete variable domain is SQTIHQWPATLVQPVGSPLSLECTVEGTSNPNLYWYRQAAGRGLQLLFYSVGIGQISSEVPQNLSASRPQDRQFILSSKKLLLSDSGFYLCAWSVHPQSIHGGYTFGSGTRLTVV.

The V and J genes are TRBV29-1 and TRBJ2-7. The CDR3 extends over 11 amino acids. Germline CDR1 and CDR2: SQVTM and ANQGSEA. The CDR3 is CSVEQLYEQYF.

This rearrangement joins TRBV4-2 to TRBJ2-1. The CDR3 is 14 residues long. Germline CDR1 is LGHNA and CDR2 is YNFKEQ. The CDR3 loop is CASSQVRDYNEQFF.

CDR3 amino acids: CSVEEKNLAGGPGANVLTF. The V and J genes are TRBV29-1 and TRBJ2-6; TCRdb calls TRBD2, which cannot be checked without DNA. The CDR3 consists of 19 residues. In germline, CDR1 is SQVTM, CDR2 ANQGSEA.

The chain is built from TRBV7-2 and TRBJ2-7. CDR3 length: 13 residues. The germline CDR1 and CDR2 sequences are SGHTA and FQGNSA. The CDR3 loop is CASSDTSSNEQYF.

The genes are TRBV29-1 and TRBJ2-2; TCRdb's D gene call, TRBD1, goes unchecked for lack of DNA. Germline CDR1 SQVTM, CDR2 ANQGSEA. The CDR3 runs 15 residues. The chain's CDR3 is CSVSGVDGDTGELFF.

This chain links TRBV4-3 with TRBJ2-2; checking the TCRdb D call of TRBD1 is not possible without DNA. The CDR3 has 15 amino acids. From germline, CDR1 is LGHNA and CDR2 YSLEER. This CDR3 is CASSQRQGWTGELFF.

The rearrangement uses TRBV28 and TRBJ2-7; TCRdb's D call, TRBD1, is unchecked because there is no DNA. Germline CDR1 is MDHEN and CDR2 is SYDVKM. This CDR3 is 15 amino acids long. CDR3 sequence reads: CASSFRGQDPFGQYF. Using reference TRBV28 and TRBJ2-7 for the parts outside the CDR3, the full variable domain is DVKVTQSSRYLVKRTGEKVFLECVQDMDHENMFWYRQDPGLGLRLIYFSYDVKMKEKGDIPEGYSVSREKKERFSLILESASTNQTSMYLCASSFRGQDPFGQYFGPGTRLTVT.

The rearrangement uses TRBV3-1 and TRBJ2-3. The CDR3 is made up of 15 amino acids. Germline V gene data show CDR1 as LGHDT and CDR2 as YNNKEL (reference sequence). CDR3 amino acids: CASSQDPWDTDTQYF.

The chain uses TRBV20-1 and TRBJ1-2. The CDR3 spans 14 residues. Germline V lookup: CDR1 DFQATT, CDR2 SNEGSKA (reference sequence). The CDR3 region is CSTDYYAMGWSYTF.

The J gene is TRBJ1-4, the V gene TRBV4-3. This CDR3 is 15 amino acids long. CDR1 and CDR2 from the germline V gene are LGHNA and YSLEER. The CDR3: CASSPREGSNEKLFF.

The CDR3: CASSVYAGTLNTGELFF. The chain carries TRBV5-5 and TRBJ2-2; the D gene TCRdb calls, TRBD1, cannot be checked with no DNA. This CDR3 is built from 17 residues. Looked up from germline, CDR1 is SGHKS and CDR2 is YYEKEE (reference sequence).

This clonotype shows up as medium-sized by frequency. The chain employs TRBV28 and TRBJ2-1; TCRdb calls TRBD1, which cannot be checked without DNA. Germline CDR1 is MDHEN and CDR2 is SYDVKM. The CDR3 loop spans 15 amino acids. CDR3 sequence: CASSFGRGSYNEQFF.

This chain joins TRBV7-8 and TRBJ2-3; there is no DNA to check the TCRdb D call of TRBD2. This CDR3 spans 18 amino acids. Looked up from germline, CDR1 is SGHVS and CDR2 is FQNEAQ. CDR3 protein: CASSLASASGRWPDTQYF.